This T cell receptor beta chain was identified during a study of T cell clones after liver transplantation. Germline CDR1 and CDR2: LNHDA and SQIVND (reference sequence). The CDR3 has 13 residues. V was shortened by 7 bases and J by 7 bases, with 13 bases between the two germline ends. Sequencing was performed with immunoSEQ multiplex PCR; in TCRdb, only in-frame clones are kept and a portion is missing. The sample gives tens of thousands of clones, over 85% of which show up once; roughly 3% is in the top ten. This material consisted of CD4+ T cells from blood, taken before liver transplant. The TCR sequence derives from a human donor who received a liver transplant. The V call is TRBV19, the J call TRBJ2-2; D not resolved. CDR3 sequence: CASKVEYRGELFF. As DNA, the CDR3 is TGTGCCAGTAAGGTCGAGTATCGCGGGGAGCTGTTTTTT.